The next 18 T cell receptor beta chains were all read from a single sample in a study of cytomegalovirus exposure and HLA in healthy donors. Sequencing was performed with immunoSEQ multiplex PCR; in TCRdb, only in-frame clones are kept and a portion is missing. The sample has over 250,000 clones, just over 85% seen once. The sequencing sample was made of PBMCs. These receptors were obtained from a woman in her late teens or twenties in good health and CMV-seronegative.

The chain combines TRBV5-1 with TRBJ1-6; D perhaps matches TRBD1 (5 bases). Trimming cost V 3 bases and J 0 bases, with 13 bases left between them. The CDR3 loop spans 17 amino acids. Looked up from germline, CDR1 is SGHRS and CDR2 is YFSETQ. CDR3: CASSSRGTSSYNSPLHF. CDR3 sequence (DNA): TGCGCCAGCAGCTCGCGGGGGACGAGCTCCTATAATTCACCCCTCCACTTT.

The J gene is TRBJ2-1, the V gene TRBV6-6; D uncertain. Trimming removed 4 bases from V and 5 bases from J, with 3 bases in between. The CDR3 totals 11 residues. Germline values: CDR1 MNHNY, CDR2 SVGAGI (reference sequence). The DNA of the CDR3 is TGTGCCAGCAGTTTTAACAATGAGCAGTTCTTC. Residues: CASSFNNEQFF.

The chain employs TRBV29-1 and TRBJ2-3; D gene unclear. Per germline, CDR1 SQVTM and CDR2 ANQGSEA. V lost 2 bases to trimming and J lost 2 bases, with 8 bases between them. CDR3 length: 13 residues. Written as DNA, the CDR3 is TGCAGCGTTGAATTGTCGGTCACAGATACGCAGTATTTT. Encoded protein: CSVELSVTDTQYF.

The chain uses TRBV29-1 and TRBJ1-1, with TRBD1 matching 8 bases. V lost 2 bases, J lost 1 base, and 6 bases stayed unmatched. The CDR3 is 15 residues long. CDR1 and CDR2 (germline): SQVTM, ANQGSEA. CDR3 sequence: CSVESTGDTNTEAFF. The CDR3 DNA is TGCAGCGTTGAATCGACAGGGGACACGAACACTGAAGCTTTCTTT.

This chain connects TRBV30 to TRBJ2-1; 10 bases match TRBD1. Germline V CDR1 and CDR2: GTSNPN, SVGIG (reference sequence). The CDR3 is made up of 14 amino acids. V was clipped by 8 bases and J by 2 bases; unmatched bases: 6. CDR3 loop: CAGQGGLAYNEQFF. The CDR3 DNA reads TGTGCCGGACAGGGGGGACTAGCCTACAATGAGCAGTTCTTC.

The sample holds a few counts of this clone. The rearrangement links TRBV19 to TRBJ2-7, with unresolved D. Trimming cost V 3 bases and J 3 bases, with 12 bases left between them. Germline loops: CDR1 LNHDA, CDR2 SQIVND (reference sequence). CDR3 size: 14 residues. The CDR3 DNA follows: TGTGCCAGTAGTATCGCCACAGTCTACTACGAGCAGTACTTC. Its protein is CASSIATVYYEQYF.

This clone was seen once. The chain couples TRBV18 to TRBJ1-3; TRBD1 might be the D (5 bases). CDR1 and CDR2 from the germline V gene are KGHSH and LQKENI. CDR3 size: 16 residues. V shed 4 bases and J shed 2 bases, with 15 bases lying between them. The CDR3 DNA reads TGTGCCAGCTCACTTGTATCGGGACTAACTGGAAACACCATATATTTT. Its translation is CASSLVSGLTGNTIYF.

This chain uses TRBV5-1 with TRBJ1-2, with 12 bases fitting TRBD1. V lost 4 bases, J lost 7 bases, and 11 bases stayed unmatched. The CDR3 is made up of 16 amino acids. The germline V gene encodes CDR1 SGHRS and CDR2 YFSETQ. CDR3 in amino acids: CASSPGTGQGAGGYTF. CDR3 DNA: TGCGCCAGCAGCCCAGGAACGGGACAGGGGGCCGGTGGCTACACCTTC. The complete variable domain, with remaining parts taken from reference TRBV5-1 and TRBJ1-2, reads KAGVTQTPRYLIKTRGQQVTLSCSPISGHRSVSWYQQTPGQGLQFLFEYFSETQRNKGNFPGRFSGRQFSNSRSEMNVSTLELGDSALYLCASSPGTGQGAGGYTFGSGTRLTVV.

This chain links TRBV10-3 with TRBJ1-1; D might be TRBD1 (6 bases). V dropped 0 bases and J dropped 3 bases, with 14 bases sitting between them. This CDR3 contains 16 residues. The V gene's germline CDR1 is ENHRY and CDR2 SYGVKD. CDR3 nucleotides: TGTGCCATCAGTGAGTCTAAAGGGGGTAAGGACACTGAAGCTTTCTTT. Translation: CAISESKGGKDTEAFF.

The V call is TRBV6-5, the J call TRBJ1-1, with D maybe TRBD1 (6 bases). The CDR3 runs 14 residues. Trimming removed 4 bases at V and 0 bases at J, with 9 bases between. CDR1 MNHEY and CDR2 SVGAGI come from the germline V gene. The CDR3 region has the DNA TGTGCCAGCAGTTCAGGGGCTATGAACACTGAAGCTTTCTTT. This sequence encodes CASSSGAMNTEAFF.

The chain has TRBV19 and TRBJ2-7, with TRBD1 matching over 9 bases. CDR3 size: 15 residues. The V and J ends lost 5 bases and 6 bases, in that order; junction bases with no gene match: 11. Germline V gene lookup returns CDR1 LNHDA and CDR2 SQIVND (reference sequence). CDR3 coding DNA: TGTGCCAGTAGTCCGTTATTGGACAGGGGCGGCGAGCAGTACTTC. Translated: CASSPLLDRGGEQYF.

The chain recombines TRBV28 with TRBJ2-7, with TRBD1 matching over 9 bases. This CDR3 has 15 residues. Germline V gene lookup returns CDR1 MDHEN and CDR2 SYDVKM. The V and J ends lost 7 bases and 4 bases, in that order; junction bases with no gene match: 11. CDR3 nucleotide sequence: TGTGCCAGCAAGTACGGGGACAGGGCAACGTACGAGCAGTACTTC. Translating it yields CASKYGDRATYEQYF.

The rearrangement uses TRBV10-1 and TRBJ2-1, with a tentative D call TRBD1 (5 bases). Trimming removed 3 bases from V and 0 bases from J, with 9 bases in between. The CDR3 spans 15 residues. CDR1 and CDR2 from the germline V gene are WNHNN and SYGVQD (reference sequence). This CDR3 is CASSEQASSYNEQFF. CDR3 nucleotides: TGCGCCAGCAGTGAACAGGCGAGCTCCTACAATGAGCAGTTCTTC.

V usage is TRBV5-1 and J usage is TRBJ2-3; 10 nucleotides line up with TRBD2. The CDR3 sequence is 15 residues long. CDR1 and CDR2 (germline): SGHRS, YFSETQ. Germline trimming cut 0 bases from V and 3 bases from J; bases unmatched to any gene: 1. CDR3 in amino acids: CASSLGAGGTDTQYF. The CDR3 DNA follows: TGCGCCAGCAGCTTGGGAGCGGGAGGGACAGATACGCAGTATTTT.

This chain uses TRBV28 with TRBJ2-1; 9 bases map to TRBD2. The CDR3 is 15 residues long. The germline CDR1 and CDR2 sequences are MDHEN and SYDVKM. The V gene end was trimmed by 5 bases and the J gene end by 6 bases; junction bases not matched to a gene: 8. The CDR3 nucleotides are TGTGCCAGCAGTCACCTAGCGGGATGGGGCAATGAGCAGTTCTTC. Encoded protein: CASSHLAGWGNEQFF.

The chain couples TRBV18 to TRBJ1-2; 7 bases align to TRBD1. Germline CDR1 is KGHSH and CDR2 is LQKENI. There are 14 residues in the CDR3. V dropped 6 bases and J dropped 4; count of bases not matched to a gene: 8. The CDR3 sequence: CASSPRQGSYGYTF. In nucleotides, the CDR3 is TGTGCCAGCTCTCCCCGACAGGGCAGCTATGGCTACACCTTC.

This clone was seen only a few times. J is TRBJ2-2 and V is TRBV28; 7 bases map to TRBD1. The CDR3 extends over 15 amino acids. The trim removed 6 bases at V and 6 bases at J, leaving 10 bases unmatched. Germline V CDR1 and CDR2: MDHEN, SYDVKM. This CDR3 reads CASRAHRGEAGELFF. In DNA, the CDR3 is TGTGCCAGCAGAGCCCACAGGGGAGAGGCCGGGGAGCTGTTTTTT.

This clone has more than one count but fewer than ten. The rearrangement uses TRBV19 and TRBJ1-1; D not resolved. Trimming took off 4 bases at V and 1 base at J, with 7 bases between the two ends. Germline V gives CDR1 LNHDA, CDR2 SQIVND (reference sequence). There are 13 residues in the CDR3. The CDR3 sequence is CASSSPWNTEAFF. CDR3 DNA: TGTGCCAGTAGTAGTCCCTGGAACACTGAAGCTTTCTTT.